This T cell receptor beta chain was identified in a study of a mutant IDH1 vaccine in newly diagnosed glioma. This CDR3 region has 15 residues. The V gene's germline CDR1 is SEHNR and CDR2 FQNEAQ (reference sequence). Trimming cost V 5 bases and J 6 bases; bases outside gene matches: 5. Using immunoSEQ multiplex PCR, the repertoire was profiled, and TCRdb retains in-frame clones only, with some absent. The table has about 67,000 clones, 65% to 85% seen once. This clone has more than one count but fewer than ten. The time point is: baseline, week 1 (first vaccination visit). Stated treatment: pre-vaccination baseline after standard-of-care therapy.

The sample consisted of peripheral blood mononuclear cells (PBMCs), taken from a glioma patient treated with radiotherapy, temozolomide or both. The chain is built from TRBV7-9 and TRBJ1-5; 12 nucleotides line up with TRBD1. This TCR derives from a young woman with glioma. Some clones in this sample may be carry-over from other donors' samples. CDR3 loop: CASSPGQGASQPQHF. The DNA for the CDR3 is TGTGCCAGCAGCCCGGGACAGGGGGCAAGTCAGCCCCAGCATTTT.